The 2 T cell receptor beta chains given below trace back to one sample, sequenced in a study of T cell repertoires in cytomegalovirus infection. Using its own MiXCR run on the reads, TCRdb lists one record per CDR3 protein. In the table there are around 120,000 distinct CDR3 sequences, roughly 41% of which are singletons. These TCRs are of unknown antigen specificity. Sequencing used CD8+ T cells from cultured PBMCs, obtained from culture after CMV antigen stimulation. These receptor sequences come from a human donor in good health (CMV status not recorded). Some clones in this sample may be carry-over from other donors' samples.

This clonotype turned up a few times. This chain uses TRBV7-2 with TRBJ1-1, with D perhaps TRBD1 (5 bases). Germline V gives CDR1 SGHTA, CDR2 FQGNSA. With 5 bases removed from V and 1 base from J, the gap between germline ends came to 17 bases. CDR3 size: 16 residues. Here the CDR3 DNA reads TGTGCCAGCAGCCTCCCGGGGGACGGAGAGAACACTGAAGCTTTCTTT. The encoded protein is CASSLPGDGENTEAFF.

This clonotype was recorded at least ten times. The gene calls are TRBV7-2 and TRBJ1-5; 7 positions agree with TRBD1. Germline trimming cut 4 bases from V and 7 bases from J; bases unmatched to any gene: 10. This CDR3 has 15 amino acids. Germline CDR1 is SGHTA and CDR2 is FQGNSA. Here the CDR3 reads CASSSRDREGQPQHF. In DNA form, the CDR3 reads TGTGCCAGCAGCTCCCGCGACAGGGAGGGACAGCCCCAGCATTTT. Complete variable domain (other parts from reference TRBV7-2 and TRBJ1-5): GAGVSQSPSNKVTEKGKDVELRCDPISGHTALYWYRQSLGQGLEFLIYFQGNSAPDKSGLPSDRFSAERTGGSVSTLTIQRTQQEDSAVYLCASSSRDREGQPQHFGDGTRLSIL.